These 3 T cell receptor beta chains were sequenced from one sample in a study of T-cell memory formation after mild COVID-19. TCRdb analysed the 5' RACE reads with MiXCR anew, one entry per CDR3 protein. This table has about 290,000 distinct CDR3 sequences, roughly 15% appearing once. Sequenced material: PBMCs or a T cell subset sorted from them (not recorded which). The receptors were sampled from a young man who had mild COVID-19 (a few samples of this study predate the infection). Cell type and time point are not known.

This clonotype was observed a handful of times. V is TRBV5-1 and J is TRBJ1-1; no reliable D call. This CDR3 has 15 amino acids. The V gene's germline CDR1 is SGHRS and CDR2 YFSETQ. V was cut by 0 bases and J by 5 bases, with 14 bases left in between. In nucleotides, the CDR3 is TGCGCCAGCAGCTTGGAGACCTCGGGATTGACTGAAGCTTTCTTT. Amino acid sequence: CASSLETSGLTEAFF.

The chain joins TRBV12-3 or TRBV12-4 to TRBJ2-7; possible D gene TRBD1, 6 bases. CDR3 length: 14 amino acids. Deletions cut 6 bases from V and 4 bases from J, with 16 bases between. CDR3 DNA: TGTGCCAGCAGCCCAATGCAGGGGCTATACGAGCAGTACTTC. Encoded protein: CASSPMQGLYEQYF.

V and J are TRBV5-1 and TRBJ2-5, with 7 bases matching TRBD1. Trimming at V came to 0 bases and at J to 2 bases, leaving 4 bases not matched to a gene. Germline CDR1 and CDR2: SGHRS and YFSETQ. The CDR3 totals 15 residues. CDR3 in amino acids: CASSLGDSLQETQYF. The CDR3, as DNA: TGCGCCAGCAGCTTGGGGGACAGCCTTCAAGAGACCCAGTACTTC.